This is a list of T cell receptor beta chains from one sample in a study of beta chain features in type 1 diabetes. Only in-frame clones appear in the TCRdb table, and some are missing; sequencing was by immunoSEQ multiplex PCR. Among about half a million clones listed, roughly 30% were seen once. Sequenced sample: naive CD4+ T cells from blood. These receptors all stem from a young man in good health. The CDR3 runs from the conserved cysteine through the conserved F or W. Fields, in order: CDR3 DNA, CDR3 protein, D gene, J gene, V gene, clone size. The D gene is left open where the match is weak. Not every row has a clone size; where given, it reads once, few, many or a size class.

CDR3nt: TGTGCCAGCAGCCAAGGCCCGGATGGCTACACCTTC; CDR3aa: CASSQGPDGYTF; d_gene: .; j_gene: TRBJ1-2; v_gene: TRBV14; abundance: .
CDR3nt: TGCGCCAGCAGCCAAGTTATCTCGAGCTCCTACGAGCAGTACTTC; CDR3aa: CASSQVISSSYEQYF; d_gene: .; j_gene: TRBJ2-7; v_gene: TRBV4-3; abundance: .
CDR3nt: TGTGCCAGCAGCGTAGACCTAGGAGCCTACAATGAGCAGTTCTTC; CDR3aa: CASSVDLGAYNEQFF; d_gene: .; j_gene: TRBJ2-1; v_gene: TRBV9; abundance: .
CDR3nt: TGCGCCAGCAGTACACAGGGCTTCGGGGCCAACGTCCTGACTTTC; CDR3aa: CASSTQGFGANVLTF; d_gene: .; j_gene: TRBJ2-6; v_gene: TRBV10-2; abundance: few
CDR3nt: TGTGCCAGCAGCTCCCGCCTCAAGTCGGGAGGCCCCGATACGCAGTATTTT; CDR3aa: CASSSRLKSGGPDTQYF; d_gene: TRBD2; j_gene: TRBJ2-3; v_gene: TRBV7-3; abundance: .
CDR3nt: TGTGCCAGCTCACCGGGAACAGAAGTCTATGGCTACACCTTC; CDR3aa: CASSPGTEVYGYTF; d_gene: .; j_gene: TRBJ1-2; v_gene: TRBV18; abundance: few
CDR3nt: TGTGCCAGCAGTCCGCAGGGACTACCGACTAACAATGAGCAGTTCTTC; CDR3aa: CASSPQGLPTNNEQFF; d_gene: TRBD2; j_gene: TRBJ2-1; v_gene: TRBV2; abundance: few
CDR3nt: TGTGCCAGCAGCTTAGAGCGGGAGCCCGATGAGCAGTTCTTC; CDR3aa: CASSLEREPDEQFF; d_gene: TRBD2; j_gene: TRBJ2-1; v_gene: TRBV7-2; abundance: few
CDR3nt: TGTGCCAGCAGCAACCGACAGGGCAGCTCCTACAATGAGCAGTTCTTC; CDR3aa: CASSNRQGSSYNEQFF; d_gene: TRBD1; j_gene: TRBJ2-1; v_gene: TRBV7-3; abundance: few
CDR3nt: TGCAGCGGCAGGGTCGCCGGGGAGCTGTTTTTT; CDR3aa: CSGRVAGELFF; d_gene: .; j_gene: TRBJ2-2; v_gene: TRBV29-1; abundance: many